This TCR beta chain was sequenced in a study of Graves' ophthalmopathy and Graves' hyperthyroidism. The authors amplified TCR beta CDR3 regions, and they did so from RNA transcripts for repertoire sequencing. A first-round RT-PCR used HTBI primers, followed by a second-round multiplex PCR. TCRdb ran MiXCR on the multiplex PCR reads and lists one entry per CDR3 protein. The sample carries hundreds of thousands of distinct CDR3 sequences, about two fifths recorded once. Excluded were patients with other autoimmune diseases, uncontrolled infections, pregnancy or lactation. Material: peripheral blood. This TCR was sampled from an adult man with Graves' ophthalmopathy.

The CDR3 sequence is CAWSIRSSYNEQFF. CDR3 sequence (DNA): TGTGCCTGGAGCATCAGGTCTTCCTACAATGAGCAGTTCTTC. The chain carries TRBV25-1 and TRBJ2-1, with no clear D. The CDR3 length is 14 residues. Trimming stripped 11 bases from V and 1 base from J, with 15 bases between. From germline, CDR1 is MGHDK and CDR2 SYGVNS.